This entry concerns a single TCR beta chain. This entry belongs to a study of blood T cell repertoires in COVID-19. Sequencing was performed with immunoSEQ multiplex PCR; in TCRdb, only in-frame clones are kept and a portion is missing. The sample includes 98,000 or so clones, 75% to 90% of them seen just once. Trimming took 3 bases from V and 8 from J, leaving 14 bases between them. The CDR3 contains 14 residues. Germline V gene data show CDR1 as SGHTA and CDR2 as FQGTGA. This rearrangement joins TRBV7-3 to TRBJ2-1; a weak D match, TRBD2 (6 bases). The sample consisted of peripheral blood. The TCR originated in a man aged 60 to 75 with COVID-19, enrolled during active disease. CDR3 sequence (DNA): TGTGCCAGCAGCTTTGGCGGGAACCCCCATGAGCAGTTCTTC. It codes for CASSFGGNPHEQFF.